This T cell receptor (beta chain) derives from a study of shared clonotypes between healthy human individuals. Worth noting for this clone: Other DNA sequences from this sample encode an identical CDR3 as well.

It was at deep level that the assay was run. Data came from immunoSEQ multiplex PCR; TCRdb stores just in-frame clones and leaves some out. The data contain 2 million to 2.5 million clones, 90% to 95% of them singletons. V was cut by 4 bases and J by 0 bases, with 11 bases left in between. The CDR3 is 15 amino acids. The V gene's germline CDR1 is SGHRS and CDR2 YFSETQ. The sample comprised naive CD4+ T cells sorted from blood. This sample's subset: CD45RA+ positively selected. This sequence originates from a man in his late teens or twenties in good health. The rearrangement uses TRBV5-1 and TRBJ1-3, with D tentatively TRBD1 (6 bases). Here the CDR3 reads CASSRDKSSGNTIYF. The CDR3 DNA reads TGCGCCAGCAGCAGGGACAAGTCCTCTGGAAACACCATATATTTT.